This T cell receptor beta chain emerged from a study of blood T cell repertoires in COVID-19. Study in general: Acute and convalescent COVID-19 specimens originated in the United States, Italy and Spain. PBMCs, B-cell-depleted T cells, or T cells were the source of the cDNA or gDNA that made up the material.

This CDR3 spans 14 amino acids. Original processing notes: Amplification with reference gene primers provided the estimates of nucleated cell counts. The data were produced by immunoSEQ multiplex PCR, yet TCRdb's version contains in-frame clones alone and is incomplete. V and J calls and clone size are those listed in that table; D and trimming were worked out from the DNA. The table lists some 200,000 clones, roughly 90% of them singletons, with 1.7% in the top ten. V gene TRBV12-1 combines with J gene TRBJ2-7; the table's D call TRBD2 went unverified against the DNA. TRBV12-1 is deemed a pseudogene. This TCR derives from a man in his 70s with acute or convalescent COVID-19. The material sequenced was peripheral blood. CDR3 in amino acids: CASSFGRVCYEQYF. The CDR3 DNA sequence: TGTGCCAGCAGCTTTGGACGGGTCTGCTACGAGCAGTACTTC.